This T cell receptor (beta chain) was sequenced in a study of blood T cell repertoires in COVID-19 (TCRdb year 2020). Turning to the overall study: Samples covering the acute and convalescent phases of COVID-19 were provided by collaborators in the United States, Italy and Spain. The prospective study material was composed of cDNA or gDNA derived from T cells, B-cell-depleted T cells, or PBMCs. Deeply sampled blood TCRbeta repertoires from subjects exposed to, actively infected with, or recovered from COVID-19 were included in the dataset. The repertoires were released in a freely available public database meant as a resource for research on the immune response to SARS-CoV-2. Samples came from the ongoing ImmuneRACE study (first 160 participants) plus 1,254 subjects from 6 global collaborators. Sample metadata almost always included a de-identified subject ID, COVID-19 status, age in years and sex. HLA class I and class II types, where available, came from metadata supplied by the sample provider rather than from assay-based typing. Overall results and qualifications from the work: The amount of clinical and demographic metadata varied by source and participant and was provided uncurated.

Whole blood was collected in K2EDTA tubes by collaborating institutions according to the institutions' own protocols. Collaborator samples were shipped for TCRbeta analysis as frozen whole blood, isolated PBMCs, or DNA extracted from either sample type. V loses 8 bases, J loses 2 bases, and the germline ends lie 16 bases apart. CDR1 and CDR2 are drawn from the germline V gene (reference sequence): MNHEY, SMNVEV. From the cysteine through the phenylalanine, the CDR3 covers 14 amino acids. Only the CDR3 region is kept as DNA, spanning 42 bases read in frame from base 1. Notes on this clone: Its antigen remains unidentified. Base qualities are not at hand, and no much larger clone is one base apart.

TCRbeta CDR3 regions were amplified from genomic DNA by means of the immunoSEQ Assay, a bias-controlled multiplex PCR. The authors processed their data as follows. The number of nucleated cells in each sample was estimated by amplification of reference gene primers within the assay. Sequence reads were collapsed and filtered to measure the absolute abundance of every unique TCRbeta CDR3 rearrangement. For each sample, productive Simpson clonality was calculated as the square root of Simpson's diversity index over productive rearrangements. In TCRdb, the immuneACCESS table is reduced to in-frame sequences with V and J assigned. These tables do not hold every clone; where another copy was compared, an unresolved V gene accounts for under half, and the others remain unexplained. V, J and clone size are taken as reported in that table, and D and trimming were inferred from the DNA itself. This sample is represented by about 44,000 clones; under 90% of them were singletons. The top ten clonotypes cover around 44% of the sample.

The sample taken for sequencing was peripheral blood. The chain is assembled from TRBV27 and TRBJ2-7; the D gene is perhaps TRBD1, on 6 matching bases. This receptor was identified in a human donor in a cohort sampled during active COVID-19. The nucleotides read TGTGCCAGCGGAAAACAGGGAGCCCCCTACGAGCAGTACTTC. This sequence encodes CASGKQGAPYEQYF.